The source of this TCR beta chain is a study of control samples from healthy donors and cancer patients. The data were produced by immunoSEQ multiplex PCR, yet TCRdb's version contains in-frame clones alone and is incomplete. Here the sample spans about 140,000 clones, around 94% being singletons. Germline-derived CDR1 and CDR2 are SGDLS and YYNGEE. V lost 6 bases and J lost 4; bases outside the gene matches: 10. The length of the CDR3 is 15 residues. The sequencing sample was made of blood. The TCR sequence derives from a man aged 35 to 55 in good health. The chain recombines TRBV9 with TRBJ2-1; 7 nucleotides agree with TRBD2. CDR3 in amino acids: CASTAAGDSYNEQFF. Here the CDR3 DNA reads TGTGCCAGCACGGCGGCGGGAGATTCATACAATGAGCAGTTCTTC.